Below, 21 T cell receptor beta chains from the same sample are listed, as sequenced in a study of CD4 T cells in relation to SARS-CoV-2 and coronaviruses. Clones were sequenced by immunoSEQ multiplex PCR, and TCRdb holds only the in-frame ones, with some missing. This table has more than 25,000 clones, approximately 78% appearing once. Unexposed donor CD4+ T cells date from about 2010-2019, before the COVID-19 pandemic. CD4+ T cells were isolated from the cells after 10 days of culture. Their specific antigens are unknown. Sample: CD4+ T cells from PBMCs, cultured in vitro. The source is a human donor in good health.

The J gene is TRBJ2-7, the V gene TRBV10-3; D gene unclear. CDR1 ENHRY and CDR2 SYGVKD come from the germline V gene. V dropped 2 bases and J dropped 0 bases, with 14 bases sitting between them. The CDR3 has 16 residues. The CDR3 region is CAISEVWLTSSYEQYF. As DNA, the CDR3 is TGTGCCATCAGTGAGGTTTGGCTAACAAGCTCCTACGAGCAGTACTTC.

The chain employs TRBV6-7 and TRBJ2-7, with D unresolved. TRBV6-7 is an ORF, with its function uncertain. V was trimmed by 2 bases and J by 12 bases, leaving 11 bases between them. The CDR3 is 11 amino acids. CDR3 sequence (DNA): TGTGCCAGCAGTTACGGGGTCTTACGGTACTTC. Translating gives CASSYGVLRYF.

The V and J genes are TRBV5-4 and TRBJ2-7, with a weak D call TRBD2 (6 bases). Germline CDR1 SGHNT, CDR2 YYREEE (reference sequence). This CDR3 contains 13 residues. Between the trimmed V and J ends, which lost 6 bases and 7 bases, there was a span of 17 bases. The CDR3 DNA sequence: TGTGCCAGCAATCTAGCGTTAAGGTGGGAGCAGTACTTC. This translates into CASNLALRWEQYF.

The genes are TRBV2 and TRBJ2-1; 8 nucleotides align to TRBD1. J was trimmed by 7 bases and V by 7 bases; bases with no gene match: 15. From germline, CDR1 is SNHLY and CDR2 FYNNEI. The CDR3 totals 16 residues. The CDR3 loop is CASNTPSGQGWNEQFF. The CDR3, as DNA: TGTGCCAGCAACACACCCTCCGGACAGGGATGGAATGAGCAGTTCTTC.

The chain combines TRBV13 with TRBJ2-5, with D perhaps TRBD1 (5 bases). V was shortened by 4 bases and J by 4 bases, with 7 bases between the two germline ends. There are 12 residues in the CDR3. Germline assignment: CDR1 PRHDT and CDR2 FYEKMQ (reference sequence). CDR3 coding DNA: TGTGCCAGCAGCTCCAGGGTAGAGACCCAGTACTTC. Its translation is CASSSRVETQYF.

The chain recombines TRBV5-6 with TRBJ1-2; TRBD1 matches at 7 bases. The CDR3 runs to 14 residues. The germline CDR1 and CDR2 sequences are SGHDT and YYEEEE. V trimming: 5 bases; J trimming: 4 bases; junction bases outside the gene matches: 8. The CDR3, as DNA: TGTGCCAGCAGTCGACAGGGAGGGGGCTATGGCTACACCTTC. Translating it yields CASSRQGGGYGYTF.

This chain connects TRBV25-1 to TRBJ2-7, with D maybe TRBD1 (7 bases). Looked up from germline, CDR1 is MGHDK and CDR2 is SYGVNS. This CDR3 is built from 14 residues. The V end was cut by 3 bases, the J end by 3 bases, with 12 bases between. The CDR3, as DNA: TGTGCCAGCAGTGACAGGGGGGAATTCTACGAGCAGTACTTC. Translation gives CASSDRGEFYEQYF.

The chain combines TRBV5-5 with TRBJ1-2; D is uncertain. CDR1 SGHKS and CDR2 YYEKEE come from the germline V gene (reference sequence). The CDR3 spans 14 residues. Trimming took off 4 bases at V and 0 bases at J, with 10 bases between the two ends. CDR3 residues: CASSPPLANYGYTF. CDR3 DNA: TGTGCCAGCAGCCCCCCCCTAGCTAACTATGGCTACACCTTC.

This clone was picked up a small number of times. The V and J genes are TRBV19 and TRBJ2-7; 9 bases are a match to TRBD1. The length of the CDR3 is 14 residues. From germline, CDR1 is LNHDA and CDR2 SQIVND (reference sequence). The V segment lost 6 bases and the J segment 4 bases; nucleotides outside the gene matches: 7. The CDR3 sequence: CASSSDRGSYEQYF. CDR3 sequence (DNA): TGTGCCAGTAGCAGTGACAGGGGGAGTTACGAGCAGTACTTC.

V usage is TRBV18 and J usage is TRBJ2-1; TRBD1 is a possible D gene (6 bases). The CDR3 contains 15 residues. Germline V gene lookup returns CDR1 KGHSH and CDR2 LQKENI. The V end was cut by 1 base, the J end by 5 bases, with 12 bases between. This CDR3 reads CASSPRQGMNNEQFF. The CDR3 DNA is TGTGCCAGCTCACCACGGCAGGGGATGAACAATGAGCAGTTCTTC.

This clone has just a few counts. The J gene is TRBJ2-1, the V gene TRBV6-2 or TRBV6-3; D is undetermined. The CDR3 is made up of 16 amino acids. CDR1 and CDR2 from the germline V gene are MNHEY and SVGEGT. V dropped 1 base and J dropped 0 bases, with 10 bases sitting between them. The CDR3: CASSYLGSRSYNEQFF. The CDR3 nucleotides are TGTGCCAGCAGTTACTTGGGAAGCCGCTCCTACAATGAGCAGTTCTTC.

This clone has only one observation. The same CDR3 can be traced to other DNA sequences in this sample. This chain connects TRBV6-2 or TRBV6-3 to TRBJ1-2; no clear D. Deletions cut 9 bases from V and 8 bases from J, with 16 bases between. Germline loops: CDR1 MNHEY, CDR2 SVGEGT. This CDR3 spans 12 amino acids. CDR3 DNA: TGTGCCAGTAGCCCGACGGCGCGCGGCTACACCTTC. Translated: CASSPTARGYTF.

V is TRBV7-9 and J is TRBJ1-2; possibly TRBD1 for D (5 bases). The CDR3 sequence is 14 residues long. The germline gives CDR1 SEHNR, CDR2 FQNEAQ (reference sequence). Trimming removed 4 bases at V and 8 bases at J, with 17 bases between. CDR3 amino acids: CASSYAPDQGGYTF. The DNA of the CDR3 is TGTGCCAGCAGCTATGCTCCGGATCAGGGCGGCTACACCTTC.

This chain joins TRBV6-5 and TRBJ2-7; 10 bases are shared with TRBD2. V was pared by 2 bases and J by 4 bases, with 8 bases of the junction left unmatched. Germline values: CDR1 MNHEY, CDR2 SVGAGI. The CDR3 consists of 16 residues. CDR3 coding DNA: TGTGCCAGCAGTTACCTGGCTGCTAGCGGGAGTTACGAGCAGTACTTC. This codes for CASSYLAASGSYEQYF.

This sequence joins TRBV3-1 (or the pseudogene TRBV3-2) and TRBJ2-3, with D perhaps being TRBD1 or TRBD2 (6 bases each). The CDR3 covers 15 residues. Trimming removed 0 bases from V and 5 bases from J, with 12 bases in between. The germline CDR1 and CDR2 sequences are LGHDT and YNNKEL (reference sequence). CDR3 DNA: TGTGCCAGCAGCCAAGAATGGGGGGCTGGAGATACGCAGTATTTT. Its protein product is CASSQEWGAGDTQYF.

CDR3 region: CASSIRPTDTQYF. The CDR3 DNA reads as TGTGCCAGCAGCATTAGACCTACAGATACGCAGTATTTT. The V and J genes are TRBV7-2 and TRBJ2-3; no reliable D call. This CDR3 has 13 residues. Trimming stripped 5 bases from V and 3 bases from J, with 9 bases between. CDR1 and CDR2 (germline): SGHTA, FQGNSA.

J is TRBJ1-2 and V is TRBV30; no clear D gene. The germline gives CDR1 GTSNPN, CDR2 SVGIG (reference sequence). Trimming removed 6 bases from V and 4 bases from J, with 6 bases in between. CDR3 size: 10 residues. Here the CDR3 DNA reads TGTGCCTGTGGAATCTATGGCTACACCTTC. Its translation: CACGIYGYTF. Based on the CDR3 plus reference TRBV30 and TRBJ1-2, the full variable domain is SQTIHQWPATLVQPVGSPLSLECTVEGTSNPNLYWYRQAAGRGLQLLFYSVGIGQISSEVPQNLSASRPQDRQFILSSKKLLLSDSGFYLCACGIYGYTFGSGTRLTVV.

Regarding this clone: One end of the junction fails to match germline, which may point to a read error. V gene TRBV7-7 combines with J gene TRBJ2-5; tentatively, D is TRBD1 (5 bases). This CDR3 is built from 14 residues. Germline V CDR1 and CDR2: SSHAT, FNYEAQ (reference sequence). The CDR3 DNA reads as TGTGCTAGCAGCTCTTTTACGACAGAAGAGACCCAGTACTTC. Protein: CASSSFTTEETQYF.

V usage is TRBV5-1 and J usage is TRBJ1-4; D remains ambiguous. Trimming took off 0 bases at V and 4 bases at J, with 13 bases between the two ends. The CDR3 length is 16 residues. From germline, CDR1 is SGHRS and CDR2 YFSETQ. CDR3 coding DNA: TGCGCCAGCAGCTTGGGTCTGGCAGCAAATAATGAAAAACTGTTTTTT. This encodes CASSLGLAANNEKLFF.

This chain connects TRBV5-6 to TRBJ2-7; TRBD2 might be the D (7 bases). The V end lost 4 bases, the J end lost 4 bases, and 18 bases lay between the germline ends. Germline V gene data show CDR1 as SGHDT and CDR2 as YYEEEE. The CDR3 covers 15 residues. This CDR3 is CASSPTTGGGYEQYF. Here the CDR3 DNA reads TGTGCCAGCAGCCCCACCACGGGGGGCGGGTACGAGCAGTACTTC.

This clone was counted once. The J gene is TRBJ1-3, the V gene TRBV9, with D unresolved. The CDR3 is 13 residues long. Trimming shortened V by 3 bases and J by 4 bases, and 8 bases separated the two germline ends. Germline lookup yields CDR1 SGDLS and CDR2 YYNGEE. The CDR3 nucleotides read TGTGCCAGCAGCGAGCCCCCCGGAAACACCATATATTTT. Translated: CASSEPPGNTIYF.